This T cell receptor (beta chain) comes out of a study of T cell responses to AZD1222 COVID-19 vaccine. The repertoire was sequenced with immunoSEQ multiplex PCR; TCRdb's copy has only in-frame clones and lacks some. This table has 140,000 to 150,000 clones, roughly 93% appearing once. Study-wide results and limits: The donor group comprised mostly white British people and more females; the analysis possibly underestimated clonal diversity.

This CDR3 spans 13 amino acids. Trimming took off 5 bases at V and 4 bases at J, with 11 bases between the two ends. Germline loops: CDR1 MDHEN, CDR2 SYDVKM. On this clone itself: Its antigen is not identified.

Source: peripheral blood, taken after recovery from COVID-19. This TCR derives from an adult who had recovered from COVID-19. This chain joins TRBV28 and TRBJ1-2, with D unclear. The CDR3: CASSPDGFYGYTF. The CDR3 coding sequence is TGTGCCAGCAGTCCGGACGGATTCTATGGCTACACCTTC.